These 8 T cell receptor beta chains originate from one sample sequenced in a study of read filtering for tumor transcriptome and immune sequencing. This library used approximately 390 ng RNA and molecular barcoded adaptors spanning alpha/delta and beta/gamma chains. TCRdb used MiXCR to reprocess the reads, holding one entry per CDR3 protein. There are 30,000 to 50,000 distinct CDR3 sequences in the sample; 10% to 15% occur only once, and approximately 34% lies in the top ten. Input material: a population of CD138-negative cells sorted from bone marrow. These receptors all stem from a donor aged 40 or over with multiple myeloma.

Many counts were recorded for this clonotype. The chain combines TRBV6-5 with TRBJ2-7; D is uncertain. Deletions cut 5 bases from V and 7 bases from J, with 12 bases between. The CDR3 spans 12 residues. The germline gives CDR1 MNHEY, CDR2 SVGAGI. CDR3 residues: CASSPRSGEQYF. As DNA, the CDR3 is TGTGCCAGCAGTCCACGGTCGGGTGAGCAGTACTTC.

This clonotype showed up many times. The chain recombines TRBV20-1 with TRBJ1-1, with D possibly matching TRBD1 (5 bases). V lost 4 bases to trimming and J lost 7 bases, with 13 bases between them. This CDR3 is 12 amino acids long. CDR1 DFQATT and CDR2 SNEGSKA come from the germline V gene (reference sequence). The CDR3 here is CSAINTGGEAFF. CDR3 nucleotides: TGCAGTGCTATAAATACGGGGGGTGAAGCTTTCTTT.

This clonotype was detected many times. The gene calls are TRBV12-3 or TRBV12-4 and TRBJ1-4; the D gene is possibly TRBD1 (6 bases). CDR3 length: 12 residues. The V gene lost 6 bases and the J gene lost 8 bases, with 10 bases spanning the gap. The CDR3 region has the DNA TGTGCCAGCAGATCGACAGGAGAAAAACTGTTTTTT. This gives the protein CASRSTGEKLFF.

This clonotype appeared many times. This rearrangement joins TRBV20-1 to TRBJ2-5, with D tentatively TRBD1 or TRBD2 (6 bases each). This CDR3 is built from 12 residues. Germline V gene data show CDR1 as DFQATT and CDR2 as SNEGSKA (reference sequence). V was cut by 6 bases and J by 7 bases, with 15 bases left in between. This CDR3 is CSAPSGARTQYF. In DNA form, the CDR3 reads TGCAGTGCCCCGTCGGGGGCTCGGACCCAGTACTTC.

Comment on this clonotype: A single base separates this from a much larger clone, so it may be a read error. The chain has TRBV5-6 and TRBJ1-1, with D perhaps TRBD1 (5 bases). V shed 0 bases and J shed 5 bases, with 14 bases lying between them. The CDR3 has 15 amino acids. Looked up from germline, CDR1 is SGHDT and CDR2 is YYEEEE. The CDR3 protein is CASSLGQPPVTEAFF. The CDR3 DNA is TGTGCCAGCAGCTTGGGACAGCCCCCGGTAACTGAAGCTTTCTTT.

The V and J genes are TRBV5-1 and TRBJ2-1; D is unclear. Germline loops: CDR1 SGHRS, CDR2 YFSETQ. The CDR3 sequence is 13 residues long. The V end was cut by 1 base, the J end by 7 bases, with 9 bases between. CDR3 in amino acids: CASSLLDGNEQFF. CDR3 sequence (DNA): TGCGCCAGCAGCTTGCTCGACGGGAATGAGCAGTTCTTC.

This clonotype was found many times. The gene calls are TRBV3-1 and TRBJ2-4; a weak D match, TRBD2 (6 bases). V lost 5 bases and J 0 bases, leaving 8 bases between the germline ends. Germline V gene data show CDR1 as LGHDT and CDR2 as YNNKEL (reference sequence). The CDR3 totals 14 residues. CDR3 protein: CASSSGLAKNIQYF. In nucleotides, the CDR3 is TGTGCCAGCAGCTCGGGACTAGCCAAAAACATTCAGTACTTC.

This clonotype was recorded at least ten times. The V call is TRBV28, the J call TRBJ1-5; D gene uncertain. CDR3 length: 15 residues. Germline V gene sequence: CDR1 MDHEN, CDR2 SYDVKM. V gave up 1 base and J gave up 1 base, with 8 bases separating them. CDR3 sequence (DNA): TGTGCCAGCAGTTTATATCCCCCGAGCAATCAGCCCCAGCATTTT. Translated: CASSLYPPSNQPQHF.